This TCR beta chain is drawn from a study of CD8 T cells in ankylosing spondylitis (dated by TCRdb to 2015 to 2018). For the study in its entirety: T cell receptor beta repertoires were profiled in healthy donors and ankylosing spondylitis patients so that disease-linked TCR variants could be found. The full study cohort was made up of under 30 ankylosing spondylitis patients and about a hundred healthy donors. Peripheral blood samples were taken, and synovial fluid was additionally collected from ankylosing spondylitis patients.

Overall study outcomes, separate from this receptor: A TCR beta motif made up of several highly homologous amino acid variants appeared to be characteristic of blood from ankylosing spondylitis patients. Some TCR beta motif variants had previously been reported in synovial fluid and blood of reactive arthritis patients, which suggested common disease-initiation mechanisms. The disease-linked clones were reported as significantly enriched in matched synovial fluid samples from ankylosing spondylitis patients. A CD8+ phenotype was shown by the disease-linked clones, which were found at relatively low frequencies in peripheral blood.

In this sample, this clonotype turned up many times. The antigen it binds to is not known. Within one base of it there is no much larger clone, and no base qualities were kept. Data came from an Illumina HiSeq 2500. Quantitative 5'-RACE with molecular barcodes was the method used to prepare the TCR beta libraries. The published analysis was carried out like this. A new computational method, built on a probabilistic model of VDJ rearrangement, was used to identify disease-linked TCR variants. The public reads were run again by TCRdb, first through fastp at Q25 and then through MiXCR, and only productive beta chains were kept. All rows with the same CDR3 protein become a single entry with the most common DNA and genes. V and J calls and clone size were set by TCRdb, not the authors. This sample gives 200,000 to 250,000 distinct CDR3 sequences in total; 10% to 13% of them show up just once. The leading ten clones occupy about 20% of the sample.

This receptor was obtained from a male donor with ankylosing spondylitis or in good health (not recorded which). Material: blood, either unsorted or a sorted T cell fraction (not recorded which).

The nucleotide sequence is given as TGTGCCACCGGGTTGTCATCGAACTCCTATCAGCCCCAGCATTTT. This gives the protein CATGLSSNSYQPQHF. The chain was built from TRBV10-3 and TRBJ1-5; no D gene call is confident. The CDR3 numbers 15 residues from cysteine through phenylalanine. The retained sequence is limited to the CDR3, 45 bases, with the frame set at the first base. Trimming removed 10 bases from V and 5 bases from J, leaving 21 bases between the germline ends. Taken from the germline V gene, the CDR1 and CDR2 loops are ENHRY and SYGVKD.